This entry lists 8 T cell receptor beta chains sequenced from one sample in a study of control samples from healthy donors and cancer patients. The data were produced by immunoSEQ multiplex PCR, yet TCRdb's version contains in-frame clones alone and is incomplete. The sample shows roughly 100,000 clones, 83% of them seen only once. Sequences were obtained from blood. Receptor source: a woman aged 50 to 60 in good health.

The V gene is TRBV9, the J gene TRBJ2-1; 10 bases are a match to TRBD2. Unmatched junction bases numbered 1, after V lost 3 bases and J lost 4 bases. The CDR3 is 14 amino acids. Germline lookup yields CDR1 SGDLS and CDR2 YYNGEE. CDR3 region: CASSATSGYNEQFF. CDR3 in DNA: TGTGCCAGCAGCGCGACTAGCGGGTACAATGAGCAGTTCTTC.

The chain uses TRBV28 and TRBJ1-1; 8 bases are a match to TRBD1. There are 13 residues in the CDR3. V shed 6 bases and J 4 bases; nucleotides not matched to a gene: 4. Germline V gene lookup returns CDR1 MDHEN and CDR2 SYDVKM. The CDR3 sequence is CASSETGVTEAFF. In nucleotides, the CDR3 is TGTGCCAGCAGCGAGACAGGGGTCACTGAAGCTTTCTTT.

CDR3 DNA sequence: TGTGCCAGTGAAAGAGTCGGCGGGAGCCACAATGAGCAGTTCTTC. Protein: CASERVGGSHNEQFF. The V gene is TRBV19, the J gene TRBJ2-1; 7 bases line up with TRBD2. J lost 5 bases, V lost 8 bases, and 12 bases had no gene match. CDR3 length equals 15 residues. CDR1 and CDR2 (germline): LNHDA, SQIVND (reference sequence).

V and J are TRBV29-1 and TRBJ1-2; 11 nucleotides line up with TRBD1. Per the germline V gene, CDR1 is SQVTM and CDR2 is ANQGSEA. V lost 3 bases and J lost 8; bases outside the gene matches: 5. CDR3 length: 13 amino acids. This CDR3 is CSVDGQGARGYTF. Here the CDR3 DNA reads TGCAGCGTTGACGGACAGGGGGCGCGGGGCTACACCTTC. The complete variable domain, with remaining parts taken from reference TRBV29-1 and TRBJ1-2, reads SAVISQKPSRDICQRGTSLTIQCQVDSQVTMMFWYRQQPGQSLTLIATANQGSEATYESGFVIDKFPISRPNLTFSTLTVSNMSPEDSSIYLCSVDGQGARGYTFGSGTRLTVV.

The chain uses TRBV5-1 and TRBJ2-7; D remains unclear. Germline V gene sequence: CDR1 SGHRS, CDR2 YFSETQ. Trimming pared 0 bases from V and 0 bases from J, leaving 13 bases between. This CDR3 is built from 16 residues. CDR3 sequence: CASSLDAAAPSYEQYF. The CDR3 DNA reads TGCGCCAGCAGCTTGGATGCGGCGGCTCCCTCCTACGAGCAGTACTTC.

This clone is a singleton in its sample. The chain employs TRBV28 and TRBJ1-5; D is possibly TRBD1 (5 bases). This CDR3 is 15 amino acids long. The V gene's germline CDR1 is MDHEN and CDR2 SYDVKM. The germline V and J ends were trimmed by 6 bases and 0 bases, with 12 bases remaining between them. The CDR3 sequence is CASRGEGPSNQPQHF. CDR3 nucleotides: TGTGCCAGCAGGGGCGAGGGGCCTAGCAATCAGCCCCAGCATTTT.

The V gene is TRBV25-1, the J gene TRBJ2-7; tentatively, D is TRBD2 (5 bases). V dropped 7 bases and J dropped 3 bases, with 7 bases sitting between them. The CDR3 sequence is 11 residues long. In germline, CDR1 is MGHDK, CDR2 SYGVNS. As DNA, the CDR3 is TGTGCCAGCACCGAGGGCTACGAGCAGTACTTC. It translates to CASTEGYEQYF.

This clone has a handful of counts. The chain couples TRBV28 to TRBJ1-4; TRBD1 matches 9 bases. Trimming removed 2 bases from V and 4 bases from J; junction bases left unmatched: 5. This CDR3 spans 16 amino acids. CDR1 is MDHEN, CDR2 SYDVKM, per germline. CDR3 sequence: CASSLGTGFSNEKLFF. CDR3 DNA: TGTGCCAGCAGTTTAGGGACAGGGTTTAGTAATGAAAAACTGTTTTTT.